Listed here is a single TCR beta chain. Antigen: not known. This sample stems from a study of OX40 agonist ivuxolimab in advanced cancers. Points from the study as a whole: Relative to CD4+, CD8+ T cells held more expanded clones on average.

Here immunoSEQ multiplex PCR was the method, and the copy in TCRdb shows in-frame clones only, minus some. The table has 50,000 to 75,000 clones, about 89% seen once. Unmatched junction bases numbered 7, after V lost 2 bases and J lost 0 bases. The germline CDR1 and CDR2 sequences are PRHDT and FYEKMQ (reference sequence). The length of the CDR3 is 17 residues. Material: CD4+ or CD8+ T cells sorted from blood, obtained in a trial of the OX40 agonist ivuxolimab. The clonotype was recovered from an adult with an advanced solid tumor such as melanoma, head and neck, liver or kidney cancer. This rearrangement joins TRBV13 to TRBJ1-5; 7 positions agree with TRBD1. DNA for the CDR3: TGTGCCAGCAGCTTAAGCAGGGGGGGTTATAGCAATCAGCCCCAGCATTTT. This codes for CASSLSRGGYSNQPQHF.